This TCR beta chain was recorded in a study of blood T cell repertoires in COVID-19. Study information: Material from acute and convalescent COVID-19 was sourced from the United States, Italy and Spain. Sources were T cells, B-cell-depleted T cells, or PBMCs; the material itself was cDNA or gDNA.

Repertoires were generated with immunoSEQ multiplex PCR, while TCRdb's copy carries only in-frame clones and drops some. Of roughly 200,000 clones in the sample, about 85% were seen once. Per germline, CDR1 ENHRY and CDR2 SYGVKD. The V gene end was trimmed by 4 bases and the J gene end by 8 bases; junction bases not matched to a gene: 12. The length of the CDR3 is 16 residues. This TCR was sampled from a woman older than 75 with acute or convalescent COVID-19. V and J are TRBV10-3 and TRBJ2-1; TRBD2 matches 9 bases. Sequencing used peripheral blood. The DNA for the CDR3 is TGTGCCATCAGTGCCCAAATGGGACTAGCTGGGGATGAGCAGTTCTTC. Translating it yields CAISAQMGLAGDEQFF.